This T cell receptor (beta chain) stems from a study of T cells in Graves' hyperthyroidism and ophthalmopathy. Whole-study context: The authors collected peripheral blood at initial diagnosis, before any treatment. Study results and limitations: Blood shared most expanded thyroid clonotypes above 0.001.

Template material for amplifying TCR beta CDR3 regions consisted of RNA transcripts. An initial round of RT-PCR targeting the TCR CDR3 relied on the HTBI primer set. TCRdb re-called the multiplex PCR reads with MiXCR, one entry per CDR3 protein. The sample shows about 210,000 distinct CDR3 sequences, roughly a sixth of them seen only once. Together with thyroid ultrasound, orbital computed tomography, serum thyroxine and TRAb, clinical symptoms were used for diagnoses. This clonotype has a count of ten or more. Its specificity is not known. This receptor was taken from a man aged 45-65 years with Graves' hyperthyroidism. Material for sequencing was blood.

The CDR3 sequence is CASSYDGMGGKGTGELFF. CDR3 DNA: TGTGCCAGCAGTTACGATGGGATGGGCGGGAAGGGCACCGGGGAGCTGTTTTTT. The chain has TRBV6-1 and TRBJ2-2, with D perhaps TRBD2 (6 bases). The CDR3 is made up of 18 amino acids. The V gene's germline CDR1 is MNHNS and CDR2 SASEGT. V lost 5 bases, J lost 4 bases, and 23 bases lay in between.